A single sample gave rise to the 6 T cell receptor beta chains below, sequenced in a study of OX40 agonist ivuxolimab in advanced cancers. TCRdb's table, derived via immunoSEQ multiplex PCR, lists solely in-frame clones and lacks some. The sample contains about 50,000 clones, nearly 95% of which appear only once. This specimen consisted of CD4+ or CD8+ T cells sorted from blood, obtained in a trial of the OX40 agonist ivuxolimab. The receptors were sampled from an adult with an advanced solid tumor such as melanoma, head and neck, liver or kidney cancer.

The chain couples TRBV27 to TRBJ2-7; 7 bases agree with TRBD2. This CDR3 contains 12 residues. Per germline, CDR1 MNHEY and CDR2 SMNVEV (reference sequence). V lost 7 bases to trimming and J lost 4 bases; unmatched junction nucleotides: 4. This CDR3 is CASNRGGYEQYV. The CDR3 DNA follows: TGTGCCAGCAATCGGGGAGGGTACGAGCAGTACGTC.

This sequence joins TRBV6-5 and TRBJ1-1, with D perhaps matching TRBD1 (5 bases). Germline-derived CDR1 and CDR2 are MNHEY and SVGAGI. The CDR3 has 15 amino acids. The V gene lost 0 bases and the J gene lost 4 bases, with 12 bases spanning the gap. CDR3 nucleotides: TGTGCCAGCAGTTACTCTGGGGGGGATGGCACTGAAGCTTTCTTT. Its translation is CASSYSGGDGTEAFF.

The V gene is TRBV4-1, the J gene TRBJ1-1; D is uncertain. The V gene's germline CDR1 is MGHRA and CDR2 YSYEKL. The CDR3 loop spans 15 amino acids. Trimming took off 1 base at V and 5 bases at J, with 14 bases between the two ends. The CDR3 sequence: CASSQAPRGITEAFF. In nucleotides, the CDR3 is TGCGCCAGCAGCCAAGCCCCGAGAGGGATTACTGAAGCTTTCTTT.

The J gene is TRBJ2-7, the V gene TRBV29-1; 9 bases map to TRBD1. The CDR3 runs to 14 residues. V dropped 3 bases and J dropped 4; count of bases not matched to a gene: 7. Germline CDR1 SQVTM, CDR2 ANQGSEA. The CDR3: CSVEGTGKVYEQYF. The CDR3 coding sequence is TGCAGCGTTGAGGGGACAGGGAAAGTTTACGAGCAGTACTTC.

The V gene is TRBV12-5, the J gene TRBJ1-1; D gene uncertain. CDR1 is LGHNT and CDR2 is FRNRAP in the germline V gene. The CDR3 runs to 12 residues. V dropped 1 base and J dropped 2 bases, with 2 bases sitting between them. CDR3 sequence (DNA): TGTGCTAGTGGTTTGGGCAACACTGAAGCTTTCTTT. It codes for CASGLGNTEAFF.

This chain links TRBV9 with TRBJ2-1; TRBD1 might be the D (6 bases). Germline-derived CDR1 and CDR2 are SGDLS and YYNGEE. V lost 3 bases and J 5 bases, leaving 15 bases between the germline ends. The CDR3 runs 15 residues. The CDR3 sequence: CASSDRGAGDNEQFF. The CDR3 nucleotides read TGTGCCAGCAGCGATAGAGGAGCAGGGGACAATGAGCAGTTCTTC.